This T cell receptor beta chain is from a study of blood T cell repertoires in COVID-19. CDR1 and CDR2 (germline): SQVTM, ANQGSEA. The CDR3 runs 12 residues. The junction had 4 bases not matched to a gene; V was cut back by 2 bases and J by 8 bases. TCRdb's table, derived via immunoSEQ multiplex PCR, lists solely in-frame clones and lacks some. In the table there are more than 85,000 clones, 75% of which are singletons. Source material: peripheral blood. The clonotype originates from a woman aged 45-65 years with acute or convalescent COVID-19. This chain uses TRBV29-1 with TRBJ1-2, with 8 bases aligning to TRBD1. The CDR3 protein is CSVEPGGGGYTF. The CDR3 coding sequence is TGCAGCGTTGAACCAGGGGGCGGAGGCTACACCTTC.